One sample yielded the 16 T cell receptor beta chains listed below, sequenced in a study of T-cell reconstitution after alpha-beta-depleted transplantation in children. Molecular barcoding with unique molecular identifiers was used for the TCRbeta library. TCRdb re-called the PCR reads with MiXCR, one entry per CDR3 protein. The table shows 500,000 to 750,000 distinct CDR3 sequences, with around 27% occurring only once. Source: PBMCs, taken before TCRalphabeta/CD19-depleted stem cell transplant. The origin of the receptors is a boy younger than two with Wiskott-Aldrich syndrome, due to receive a stem cell transplant.

The rearrangement links TRBV29-1 to TRBJ2-5, with D tentatively TRBD2 (6 bases). CDR3 length equals 15 residues. Trimming removed 0 bases from V and 4 bases from J, with 15 bases in between. Germline V gene sequence: CDR1 SQVTM, CDR2 ANQGSEA. In DNA, the CDR3 is TGCAGCGTTGAAGAGCTAGCGAGGGGTGGAGAGACCCAGTACTTC. Protein sequence: CSVEELARGGETQYF. Together with reference TRBV29-1 and TRBJ2-5, the CDR3 gives the full variable domain: SAVISQKPSRDICQRGTSLTIQCQVDSQVTMMFWYRQQPGQSLTLIATANQGSEATYESGFVIDKFPISRPNLTFSTLTVSNMSPEDSSIYLCSVEELARGGETQYFGPGTRLLVL.

J is TRBJ1-5 and V is TRBV12-3 or TRBV12-4; 7 bases agree with TRBD1. The CDR3 runs to 16 residues. V gave up 1 base and J gave up 5 bases; unmatched junction bases: 8. CDR3 amino acids: CASSLGWTGRDQPQHF. CDR3 coding DNA: TGTGCCAGCAGTTTAGGGTGGACAGGAAGGGATCAGCCCCAGCATTTT.

This clonotype was recorded a few times. The genes are TRBV5-5 and TRBJ2-5; D is ambiguous. The germline V gene encodes CDR1 SGHKS and CDR2 YYEKEE (reference sequence). V was cut by 2 bases and J by 2 bases, with 10 bases left in between. This CDR3 region has 14 residues. CDR3 sequence: CASSLSGQQETQYF. CDR3 bases: TGTGCCAGCAGCTTAAGTGGCCAGCAAGAGACCCAGTACTTC.

A few counts support this clonotype. The V gene is TRBV14, the J gene TRBJ2-1; TRBD2 agrees at 9 bases. V gave up 1 base and J gave up 4 bases; unmatched junction bases: 8. The CDR3 has 17 residues. The germline V gene encodes CDR1 SGHDN and CDR2 FVKESK. CDR3 sequence reads: CASSQGGGRASYNEQFF. CDR3 bases: TGTGCCAGCAGCCAAGGCGGCGGGAGGGCAAGTTACAATGAGCAGTTCTTC.

The CDR3 sequence: CSVGLASGTSYEQYF. Written as DNA, the CDR3 is TGCAGCGTTGGCTTGGCTAGCGGGACTTCCTACGAGCAGTACTTC. V is TRBV29-1 and J is TRBJ2-7; 9 positions match TRBD2. V lost 4 bases to trimming and J lost 1 base; unmatched junction nucleotides: 8. CDR1 is SQVTM, CDR2 ANQGSEA, per germline. This CDR3 contains 15 residues.

The table lists this clonotype with a few counts. The V gene is TRBV9, the J gene TRBJ2-1; 7 bases are a match to TRBD2. The CDR3 consists of 15 residues. V was pared by 1 base and J by 5 bases, with 6 bases of the junction left unmatched. Looked up from germline, CDR1 is SGDLS and CDR2 is YYNGEE. CDR3 in DNA: TGTGCCAGCAGCGTATATGGCGGGAGCCACAATGAGCAGTTCTTC. Its protein product is CASSVYGGSHNEQFF.

The table lists this clonotype with a few counts. J is TRBJ2-2 and V is TRBV28, with 7 bases aligning to TRBD2. Germline-derived CDR1 and CDR2 are MDHEN and SYDVKM. V lost 6 bases and J lost 0; bases outside the gene matches: 4. The CDR3 consists of 15 residues. The CDR3 DNA sequence: TGTGCCAGCAGGGAAAGCGGGGCGAACACCGGGGAGCTGTTTTTT. This sequence encodes CASRESGANTGELFF.

As DNA, the CDR3 is TGTGCCAGCAGTGGGACGGTATTGTCCGGGACAGGATGGGGTCAGCCCCAGCATTTT. It encodes CASSGTVLSGTGWGQPQHF. The chain is built from TRBV6-1 and TRBJ1-5, with 8 bases identical to TRBD1. This CDR3 contains 19 residues. Per the germline V gene, CDR1 is MNHNS and CDR2 is SASEGT. J lost 6 bases, V lost 4 bases, and 20 bases had no gene match.

This chain uses TRBV5-1 with TRBJ2-1; 9 positions match TRBD2. The CDR3 loop spans 17 amino acids. Germline lookup yields CDR1 SGHRS and CDR2 YFSETQ. The junction had 6 bases not matched to a gene; V was cut back by 2 bases and J by 0 bases. The CDR3 sequence: CASSFGLAGSSYNEQFF. CDR3 DNA: TGCGCCAGCAGCTTTGGGCTAGCGGGAAGCTCCTACAATGAGCAGTTCTTC. Full variable domain (missing parts from reference TRBV5-1 and TRBJ2-1): KAGVTQTPRYLIKTRGQQVTLSCSPISGHRSVSWYQQTPGQGLQFLFEYFSETQRNKGNFPGRFSGRQFSNSRSEMNVSTLELGDSALYLCASSFGLAGSSYNEQFFGPGTRLTVL.

The chain carries TRBV20-1 and TRBJ1-6; D gene uncertain. Germline V gene data show CDR1 as DFQATT and CDR2 as SNEGSKA (reference sequence). The CDR3 runs to 13 residues. With 4 bases removed from V and 8 bases from J, the gap between germline ends came to 12 bases. The CDR3: CSATVSADSPLHF. CDR3 sequence (DNA): TGCAGTGCTACTGTCAGTGCGGATTCACCCCTCCACTTT.

The DNA of the CDR3 is TGCGCCAGCAGGACAGGCGGGGCATCCTACAATGAGCAGTTCTTC. Its protein is CASRTGGASYNEQFF. The chain uses TRBV5-1 and TRBJ2-1, with D perhaps matching TRBD1 or TRBD2 (6 bases each). The CDR3 contains 15 residues. In germline, CDR1 is SGHRS, CDR2 YFSETQ. With 5 bases removed from V and 1 base from J, the gap between germline ends came to 13 bases. Filled out from reference TRBV5-1 and TRBJ2-1, the complete variable domain reads KAGVTQTPRYLIKTRGQQVTLSCSPISGHRSVSWYQQTPGQGLQFLFEYFSETQRNKGNFPGRFSGRQFSNSRSEMNVSTLELGDSALYLCASRTGGASYNEQFFGPGTRLTVL.

The chain uses TRBV3-1 and TRBJ1-5, with D perhaps matching TRBD1 (5 bases). The CDR3 totals 15 residues. Germline values: CDR1 LGHDT, CDR2 YNNKEL (reference sequence). Trimming cost V 3 bases and J 3 bases, with 12 bases left between them. Here the CDR3 DNA reads TGTGCCAGCAGCCAGACGGGGGATATCAATCAGCCCCAGCATTTT. This sequence encodes CASSQTGDINQPQHF.

This clonotype was picked up a small number of times. CDR3 coding DNA: TGCAGTGCTAGAAAAGGTGTCCAAGAGACCCAGTACTTC. Translated: CSARKGVQETQYF. The chain uses TRBV20-1 and TRBJ2-5; D call uncertain. CDR3 length: 13 amino acids. CDR1 DFQATT and CDR2 SNEGSKA come from the germline V gene (reference sequence). The V and J ends lost 2 bases and 1 base respectively, with 8 bases between them.

There are a few counts of this clonotype. The chain joins TRBV15 to TRBJ1-4; 7 positions match TRBD1. Germline values: CDR1 LNHNV, CDR2 YYDKDF (reference sequence). The CDR3 totals 16 residues. V shed 0 bases, J shed 7 bases, and the junction held 8 bases outside the gene matches. CDR3 sequence reads: CATSRDQGQYAEKLFF. The CDR3 coding sequence is TGTGCCACCAGCAGAGACCAGGGACAGTATGCTGAAAAACTGTTTTTT.

V and J are TRBV5-1 and TRBJ2-2; perhaps TRBD2 as D (7 bases). Trimming removed 4 bases from V and 2 bases from J, with 15 bases in between. Germline V gene sequence: CDR1 SGHRS, CDR2 YFSETQ. The CDR3 is 16 residues long. CDR3 in amino acids: CASSPKGGLNTGELFF. Written as DNA, the CDR3 is TGCGCCAGCAGCCCGAAGGGGGGGCTCAACACCGGGGAGCTGTTTTTT.

The chain carries TRBV5-1 and TRBJ2-2; TRBD1 might be the D (6 bases). Looked up from germline, CDR1 is SGHRS and CDR2 is YFSETQ. The CDR3 consists of 16 residues. V lost 0 bases and J lost 3, with 12 bases in between. CDR3 in DNA: TGCGCCAGCAGCTTGGATAACAGGGTTGACACCGGGGAGCTGTTTTTT. It is translated as CASSLDNRVDTGELFF. Full variable domain (rest looked up from reference TRBV5-1 and TRBJ2-2): KAGVTQTPRYLIKTRGQQVTLSCSPISGHRSVSWYQQTPGQGLQFLFEYFSETQRNKGNFPGRFSGRQFSNSRSEMNVSTLELGDSALYLCASSLDNRVDTGELFFGEGSRLTVL.